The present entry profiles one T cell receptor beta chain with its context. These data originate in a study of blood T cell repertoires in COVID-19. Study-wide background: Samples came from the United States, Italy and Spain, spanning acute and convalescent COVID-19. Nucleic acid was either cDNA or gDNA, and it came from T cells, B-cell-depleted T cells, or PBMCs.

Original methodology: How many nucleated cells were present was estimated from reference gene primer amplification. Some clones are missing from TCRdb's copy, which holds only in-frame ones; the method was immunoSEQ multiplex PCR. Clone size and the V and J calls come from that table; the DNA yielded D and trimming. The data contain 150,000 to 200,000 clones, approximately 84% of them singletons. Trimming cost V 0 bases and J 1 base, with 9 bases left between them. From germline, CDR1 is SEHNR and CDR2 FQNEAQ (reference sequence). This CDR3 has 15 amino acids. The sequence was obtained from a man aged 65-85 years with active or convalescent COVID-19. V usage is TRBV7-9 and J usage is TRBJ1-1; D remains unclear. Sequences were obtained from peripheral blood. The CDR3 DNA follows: TGTGCCAGCAGCTTAGCTCTAGCGGGGAACACTGAAGCTTTCTTT. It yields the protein CASSLALAGNTEAFF.